The source of this TCR beta chain is a study of siplizumab effects on memory and regulatory T cells. Trimming left V 5 bases short and J 2 bases short, with 11 bases between. The CDR3 has 14 residues. Germline lookup yields CDR1 SNHLY and CDR2 FYNNEI. The assay was immunoSEQ multiplex PCR, and TCRdb's table has in-frame clones only and misses some. The top ten hold around 0.3% of the sample, which has more than 85,000 clones, around 93% seen once. The rearrangement links TRBV2 to TRBJ2-3; weak D call: TRBD2 (5 bases). The sequence derives from a human donor in good health. The source material was CD4+ T cells sorted from blood. CDR3 sequence reads: CASSKLVNTDTQYF. In DNA form, the CDR3 reads TGTGCCAGCAGTAAACTAGTTAACACAGATACGCAGTATTTT. The full variable domain, rest sourced from reference TRBV2 and TRBJ2-3, is EPEVTQTPSHQVTQMGQEVILRCVPISNHLYFYWYRQILGQKVEFLVSFYNNEISEKSEIFDDQFSVERPDGSNFTLKIRSTKLEDSAMYFCASSKLVNTDTQYFGPGTRLTVL.